A selection of T cell receptor beta chains follows, all from one sample in a study of control samples from healthy donors and cancer patients. Here immunoSEQ multiplex PCR was the method, and the copy in TCRdb shows in-frame clones only, minus some. The table has about 140,000 clones, around 90% seen once. The sequenced sample consisted of blood. The receptors stem from a man aged 18 to 30 in good health. Both conserved end residues are trimmed from each CDR3.

TRBV5-6	TRBJ2-7	ASSLVQLSYEQY
TRBV5-8	TRBJ2-2	ASSFRTGELF
TRBV5-6	TRBJ1-2	ASSLPGAGYGYT
TRBV11-2	TRBJ2-3	ASYTGDTDTQY
TRBV2	TRBJ2-7	ASSEQGQFYEQY
TRBV2	TRBJ2-1	ASNPGSSYNEQF
TRBV24-1	TRBJ1-5	ATSDPKDRQPQH
TRBV27	TRBJ1-2	ASSLGSNSYGYT
TRBV20-1	TRBJ2-7	SASAGAGGNYEQY
TRBV6-2/TRBV6-3	TRBJ2-7	ASSYLHSSKSSYEQY
TRBV7-3	TRBJ2-7	ASSVGQGGYEQY
TRBV23-1	TRBJ1-6	ASSQVWGRTPNNSPLH
TRBV4-1	TRBJ1-2	ASSRLGDGAGYT
TRBV19	TRBJ2-6	ASKGDPGANVLT
TRBV6-2/TRBV6-3	TRBJ2-1	ASSPFNEQF
TRBV27	TRBJ1-2	ASSLKQGAGYGYT
TRBV12-3/TRBV12-4	TRBJ1-6	ASRAMRTPLH
TRBV7-9	TRBJ2-2	ASSPQGGMNTGELF
TRBV29-1	TRBJ2-2	SVGTDTGELF
TRBV9	TRBJ2-3	ASSVGPSTDTQY
TRBV28	TRBJ2-7	ASSLWVEMIPTYEQY
TRBV5-1	TRBJ1-6	ASSLDPSSYNSPLH
TRBV12-3/TRBV12-4	TRBJ2-4	ASKLWGGSIQY
TRBV19	TRBJ1-4	ASSISGDEKLF
TRBV5-5	TRBJ2-7	ASSSSPGQNYEQY
TRBV7-3	TRBJ2-5	ASSFGTTGLGETQY
TRBV5-1	TRBJ2-1	ASSSRGMSSYNEQF